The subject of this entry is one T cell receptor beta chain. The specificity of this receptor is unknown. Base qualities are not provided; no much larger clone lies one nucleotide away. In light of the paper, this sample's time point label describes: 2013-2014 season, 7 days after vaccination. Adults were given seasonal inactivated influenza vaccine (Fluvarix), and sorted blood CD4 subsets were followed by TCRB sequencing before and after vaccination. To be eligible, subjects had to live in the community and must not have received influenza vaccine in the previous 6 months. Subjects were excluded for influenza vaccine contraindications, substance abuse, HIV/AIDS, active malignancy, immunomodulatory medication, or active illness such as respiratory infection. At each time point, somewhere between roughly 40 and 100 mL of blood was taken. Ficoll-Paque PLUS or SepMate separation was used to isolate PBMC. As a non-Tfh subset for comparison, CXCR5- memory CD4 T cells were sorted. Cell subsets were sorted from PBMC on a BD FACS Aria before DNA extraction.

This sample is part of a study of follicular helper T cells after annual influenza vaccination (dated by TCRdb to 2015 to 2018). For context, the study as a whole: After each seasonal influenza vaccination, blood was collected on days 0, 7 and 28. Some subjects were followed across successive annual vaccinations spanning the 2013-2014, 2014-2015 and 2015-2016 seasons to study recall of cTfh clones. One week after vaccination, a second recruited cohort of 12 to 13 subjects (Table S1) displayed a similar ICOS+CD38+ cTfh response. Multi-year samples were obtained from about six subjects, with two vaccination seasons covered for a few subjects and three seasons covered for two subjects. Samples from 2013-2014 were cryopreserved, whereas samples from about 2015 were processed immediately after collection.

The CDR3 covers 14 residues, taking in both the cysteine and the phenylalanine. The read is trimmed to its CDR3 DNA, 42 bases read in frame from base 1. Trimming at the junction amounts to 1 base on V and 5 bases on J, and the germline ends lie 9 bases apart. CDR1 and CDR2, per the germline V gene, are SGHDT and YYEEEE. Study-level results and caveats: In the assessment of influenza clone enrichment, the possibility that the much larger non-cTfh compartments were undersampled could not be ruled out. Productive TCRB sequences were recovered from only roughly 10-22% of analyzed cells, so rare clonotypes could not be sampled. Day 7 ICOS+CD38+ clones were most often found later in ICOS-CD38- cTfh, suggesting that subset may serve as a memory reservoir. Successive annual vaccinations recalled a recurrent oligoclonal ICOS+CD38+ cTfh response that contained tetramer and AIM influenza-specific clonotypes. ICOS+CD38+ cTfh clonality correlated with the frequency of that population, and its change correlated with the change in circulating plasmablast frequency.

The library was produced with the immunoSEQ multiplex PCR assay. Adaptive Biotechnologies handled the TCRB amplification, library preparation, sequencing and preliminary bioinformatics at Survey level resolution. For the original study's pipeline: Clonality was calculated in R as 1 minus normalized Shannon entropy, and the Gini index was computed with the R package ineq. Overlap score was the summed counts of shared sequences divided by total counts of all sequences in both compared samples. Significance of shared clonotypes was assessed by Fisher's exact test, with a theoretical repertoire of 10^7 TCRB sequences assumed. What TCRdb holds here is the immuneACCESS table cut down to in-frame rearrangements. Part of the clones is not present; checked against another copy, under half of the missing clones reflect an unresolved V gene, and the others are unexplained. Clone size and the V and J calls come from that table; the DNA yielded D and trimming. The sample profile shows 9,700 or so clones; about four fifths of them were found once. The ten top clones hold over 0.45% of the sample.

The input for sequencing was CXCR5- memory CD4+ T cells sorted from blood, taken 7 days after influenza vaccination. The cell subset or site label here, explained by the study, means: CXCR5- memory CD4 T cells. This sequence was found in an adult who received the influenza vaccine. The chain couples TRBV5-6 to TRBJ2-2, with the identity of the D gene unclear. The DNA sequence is TGTGCCAGCAGCTTGAAGGGTGGAACCGGGGAGCTGTTTTTT. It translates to CASSLKGGTGELFF.